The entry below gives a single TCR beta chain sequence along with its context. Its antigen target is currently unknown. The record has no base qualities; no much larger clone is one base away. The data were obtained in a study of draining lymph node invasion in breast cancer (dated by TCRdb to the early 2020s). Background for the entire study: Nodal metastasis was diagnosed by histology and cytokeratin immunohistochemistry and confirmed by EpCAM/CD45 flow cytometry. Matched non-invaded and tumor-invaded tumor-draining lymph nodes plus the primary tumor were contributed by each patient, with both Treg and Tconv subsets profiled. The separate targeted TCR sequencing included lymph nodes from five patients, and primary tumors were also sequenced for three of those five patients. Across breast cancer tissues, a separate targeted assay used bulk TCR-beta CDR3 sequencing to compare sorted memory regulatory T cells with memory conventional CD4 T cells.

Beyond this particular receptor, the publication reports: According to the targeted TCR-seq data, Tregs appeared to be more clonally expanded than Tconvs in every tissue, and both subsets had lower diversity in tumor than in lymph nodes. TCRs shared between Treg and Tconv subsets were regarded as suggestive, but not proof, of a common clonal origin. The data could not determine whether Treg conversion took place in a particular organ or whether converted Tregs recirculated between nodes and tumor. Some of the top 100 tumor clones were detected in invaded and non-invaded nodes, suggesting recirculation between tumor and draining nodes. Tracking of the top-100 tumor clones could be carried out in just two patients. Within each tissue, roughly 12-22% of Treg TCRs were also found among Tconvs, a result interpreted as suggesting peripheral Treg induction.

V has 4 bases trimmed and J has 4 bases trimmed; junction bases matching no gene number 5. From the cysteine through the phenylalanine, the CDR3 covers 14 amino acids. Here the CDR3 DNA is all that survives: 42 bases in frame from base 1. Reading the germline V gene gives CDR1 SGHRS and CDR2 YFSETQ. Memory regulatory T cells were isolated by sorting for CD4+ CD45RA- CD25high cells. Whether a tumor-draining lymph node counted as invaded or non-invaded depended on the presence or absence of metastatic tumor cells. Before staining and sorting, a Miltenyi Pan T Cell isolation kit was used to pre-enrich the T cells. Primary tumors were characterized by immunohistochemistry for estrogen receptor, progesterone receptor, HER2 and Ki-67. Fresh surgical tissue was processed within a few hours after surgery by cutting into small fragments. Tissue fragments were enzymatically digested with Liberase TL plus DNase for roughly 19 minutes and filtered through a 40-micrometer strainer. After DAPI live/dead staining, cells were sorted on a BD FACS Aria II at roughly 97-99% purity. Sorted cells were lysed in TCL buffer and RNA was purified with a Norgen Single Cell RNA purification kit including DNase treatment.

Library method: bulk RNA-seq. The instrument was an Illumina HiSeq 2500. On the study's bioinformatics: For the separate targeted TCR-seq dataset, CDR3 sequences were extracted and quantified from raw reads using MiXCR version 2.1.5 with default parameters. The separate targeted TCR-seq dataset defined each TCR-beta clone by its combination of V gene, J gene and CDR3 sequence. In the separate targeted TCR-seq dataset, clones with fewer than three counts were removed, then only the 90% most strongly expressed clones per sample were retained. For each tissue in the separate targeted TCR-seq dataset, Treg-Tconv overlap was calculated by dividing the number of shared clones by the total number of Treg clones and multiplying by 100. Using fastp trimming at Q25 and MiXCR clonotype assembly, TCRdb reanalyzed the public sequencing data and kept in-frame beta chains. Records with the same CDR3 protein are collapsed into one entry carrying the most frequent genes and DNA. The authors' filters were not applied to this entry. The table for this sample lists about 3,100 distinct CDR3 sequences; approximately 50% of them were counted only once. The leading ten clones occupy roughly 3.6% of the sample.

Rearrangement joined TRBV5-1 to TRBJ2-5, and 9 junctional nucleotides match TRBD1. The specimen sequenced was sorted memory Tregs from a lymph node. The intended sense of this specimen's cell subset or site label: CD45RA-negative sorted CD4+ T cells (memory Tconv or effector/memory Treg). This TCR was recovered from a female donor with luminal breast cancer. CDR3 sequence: CASSPGTGPETQYF. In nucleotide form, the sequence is TGCGCCAGCAGCCCGGGGACAGGGCCAGAGACCCAGTACTTC.